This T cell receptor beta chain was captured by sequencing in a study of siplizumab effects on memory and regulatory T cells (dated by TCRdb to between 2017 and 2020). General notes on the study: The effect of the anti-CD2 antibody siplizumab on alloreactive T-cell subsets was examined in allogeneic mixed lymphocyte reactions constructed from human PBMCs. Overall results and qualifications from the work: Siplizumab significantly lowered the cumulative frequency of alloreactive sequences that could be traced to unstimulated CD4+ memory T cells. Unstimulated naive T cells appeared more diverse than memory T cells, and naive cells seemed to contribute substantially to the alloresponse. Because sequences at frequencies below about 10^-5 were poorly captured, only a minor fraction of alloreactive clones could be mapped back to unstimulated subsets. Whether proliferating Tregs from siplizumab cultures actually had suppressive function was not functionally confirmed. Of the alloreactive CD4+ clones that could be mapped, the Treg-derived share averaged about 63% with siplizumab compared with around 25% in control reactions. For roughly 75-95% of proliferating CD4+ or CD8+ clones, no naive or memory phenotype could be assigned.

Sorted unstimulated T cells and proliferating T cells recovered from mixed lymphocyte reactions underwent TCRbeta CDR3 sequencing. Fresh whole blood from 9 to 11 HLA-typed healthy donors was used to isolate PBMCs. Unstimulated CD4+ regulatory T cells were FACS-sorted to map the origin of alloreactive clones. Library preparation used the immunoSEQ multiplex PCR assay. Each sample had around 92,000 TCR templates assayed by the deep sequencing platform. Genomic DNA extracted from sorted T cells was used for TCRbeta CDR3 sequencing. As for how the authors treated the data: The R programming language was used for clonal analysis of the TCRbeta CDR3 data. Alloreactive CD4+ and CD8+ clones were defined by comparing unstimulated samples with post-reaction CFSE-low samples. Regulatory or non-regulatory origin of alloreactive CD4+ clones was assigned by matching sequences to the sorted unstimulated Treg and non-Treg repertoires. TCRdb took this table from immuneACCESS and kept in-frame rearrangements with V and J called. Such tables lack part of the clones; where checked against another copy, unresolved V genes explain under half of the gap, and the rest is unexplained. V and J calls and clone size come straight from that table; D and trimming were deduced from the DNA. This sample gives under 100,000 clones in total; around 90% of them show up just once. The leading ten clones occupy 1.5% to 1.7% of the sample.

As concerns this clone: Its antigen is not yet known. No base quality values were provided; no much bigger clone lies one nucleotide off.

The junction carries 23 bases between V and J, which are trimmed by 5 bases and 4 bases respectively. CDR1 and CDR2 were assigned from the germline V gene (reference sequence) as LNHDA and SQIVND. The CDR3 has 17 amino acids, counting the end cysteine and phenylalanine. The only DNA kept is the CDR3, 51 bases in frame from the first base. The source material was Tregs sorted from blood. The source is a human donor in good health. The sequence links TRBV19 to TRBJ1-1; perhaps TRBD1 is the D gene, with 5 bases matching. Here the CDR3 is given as CASSPSPSKFGATEAFF. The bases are TGTGCCAGTAGTCCCTCCCCCTCGAAATTCGGGGCCACTGAAGCTTTCTTT.